This T cell receptor (beta chain) comes out of a study of PD-1 blockade in classical Hodgkin lymphoma. The CDR3 totals 13 residues. V shed 1 base and J shed 8 bases, with 11 bases lying between them. The V gene's germline CDR1 is LNHDA and CDR2 SQIVND (reference sequence). Time point here: newly diagnosed, previously untreated cHL patient sample. TCRdb keeps only in-frame clones here, not all; method: immunoSEQ multiplex PCR. The table has roughly 77,000 clones, over 90% seen once. The TCR comes from a human donor with classical Hodgkin lymphoma. V usage is TRBV19 and J usage is TRBJ1-2; no reliable D call. Input material: peripheral blood mononuclear cells (PBMCs). The CDR3 nucleotides are TGTGCCAGTAGTATAGCAGTGGATGGAGGCTACACCTTC. It codes for CASSIAVDGGYTF.